The next 31 T cell receptor beta chains were all read from a single sample in a study of T cell changes during pregnancy in multiple sclerosis. Assay: immunoSEQ multiplex PCR; the TCRdb copy retains only in-frame clones and omits some. The sample consists of 34,000 or so clones, around nine tenths of them appearing once. Material: CD8+ T cells from peripheral blood mononuclear cells, obtained before pregnancy. These receptors were taken from a female donor with multiple sclerosis, enrolled in a pregnancy study.

This chain joins TRBV19 and TRBJ1-2, with a tentative D call TRBD1 (6 bases). V was pared by 5 bases and J by 6 bases, with 13 bases between. Germline CDR1 and CDR2: LNHDA and SQIVND (reference sequence). The CDR3 runs 13 residues. The CDR3 spells CASSLSGVDGYTF. The CDR3 DNA reads TGTGCCAGTAGTTTATCAGGGGTGGATGGCTACACCTTC.

The chain has TRBV6-6 and TRBJ1-2, with D perhaps matching TRBD1 (6 bases). The germline V and J ends were trimmed by 8 bases and 4 bases, with 11 bases remaining between them. From germline, CDR1 is MNHNY and CDR2 SVGAGI (reference sequence). The CDR3 covers 12 residues. The CDR3 reads CASRRGGYGYTF. The DNA of the CDR3 is TGTGCCAGCCGGAGGGGGGGCTATGGCTACACCTTC.

The chain couples TRBV4-1 to TRBJ2-1; D remains unclear. The length of the CDR3 is 11 residues. The V end was cut by 1 base, the J end by 7 bases, with 2 bases between. Germline values: CDR1 MGHRA, CDR2 YSYEKL. The CDR3 DNA reads as TGCGCCAGCAGCCAAGCGAATGAGCAGTTCTTC. Translated: CASSQANEQFF.

The chain joins TRBV7-9 to TRBJ1-5, with 9 bases that match TRBD1. Looked up from germline, CDR1 is SEHNR and CDR2 is FQNEAQ (reference sequence). This CDR3 region has 13 residues. Germline trimming cut 4 bases from V and 6 bases from J; bases unmatched to any gene: 1. DNA for the CDR3: TGTGCCAGCAGCTCGACAGGGGGTCAGCCCCAGCATTTT. It translates to CASSSTGGQPQHF.

The V call is TRBV9, the J call TRBJ1-1, with TRBD1 as a possible D gene (5 bases). The CDR3 runs to 14 residues. In germline, CDR1 is SGDLS, CDR2 YYNGEE. Trimming took off 0 bases at V and 8 bases at J, with 14 bases between the two ends. This chain's CDR3 is CASSVGAGQKEAFF. The CDR3 nucleotides read TGTGCCAGCAGCGTAGGGGCAGGGCAAAAGGAAGCTTTCTTT. Complete variable domain (other parts from reference TRBV9 and TRBJ1-1): DSGVTQTPKHLITATGQRVTLRCSPRSGDLSVYWYQQSLDQGLQFLIQYYNGEERAKGNILERFSAQQFPDLHSELNLSSLELGDSALYFCASSVGAGQKEAFFGQGTRLTVV.

Notes on this clone: At one of its ends the junction is not consistent with the germline gene, which may arise from a read error. CDR3 bases: TGTGCCAGCAGCTCAACTAGCGGGTCCTTCAATGAGCAGTTCTTC. Protein sequence: CASSSTSGSFNEQFF. V and J are TRBV7-6 and TRBJ2-1; 9 bases align to TRBD2. The CDR3 totals 15 residues. CDR1 is SGHVS, CDR2 FNYEAQ, per germline.

The chain employs TRBV7-6 and TRBJ2-3; TRBD1 is a possible D gene (5 bases). V was pared by 5 bases and J by 1 base, with 19 bases between. CDR1 and CDR2 from the germline V gene are SGHVS and FNYEAQ. The CDR3 consists of 17 residues. CDR3 residues: CASSPRQGRAGTDTQYF. The CDR3 DNA is TGTGCCAGCAGCCCCCGCCAAGGCAGGGCTGGCACAGATACGCAGTATTTT.

The chain has TRBV4-2 and TRBJ1-2, with 12 bases matching TRBD1. Unmatched junction bases numbered 7, after V lost 3 bases and J lost 8 bases. In germline, CDR1 is LGHNA, CDR2 YNFKEQ. The CDR3 is 15 amino acids. The CDR3 loop is CASSQGQGALSGYTF. Here the CDR3 DNA reads TGTGCCAGCAGCCAGGGACAGGGGGCGTTAAGCGGCTACACCTTC.

The chain carries TRBV11-2 and TRBJ1-2; 7 bases agree with TRBD1. Germline assignment: CDR1 SGHAT and CDR2 FQNNGV. This CDR3 region has 17 residues. V lost 5 bases and J lost 7; bases outside the gene matches: 19. DNA for the CDR3: TGTGCCAGCAGCCCCAAAGGAGGAACAGGGGCATTCCGTGGCTACACCTTC. This gives the protein CASSPKGGTGAFRGYTF.

The chain uses TRBV11-3 and TRBJ1-1; 8 positions agree with TRBD1. Germline values: CDR1 SGHNT, CDR2 YENEEA. This CDR3 has 15 residues. J gave up 2 bases and V 0 bases, and 2 bases lay outside the gene matches. The CDR3 here is CASSLESGGNTEAFF. CDR3 DNA: TGTGCCAGCAGCTTAGAGTCAGGGGGCAACACTGAAGCTTTCTTT. Variable domain in full (rest from reference TRBV11-3 and TRBJ1-1): EAGVVQSPRYKIIEKKQPVAFWCNPISGHNTLYWYLQNLGQGPELLIRYENEEAVDDSQLPKDRFSAERLKGVDSTLKIQPAELGDSAVYLCASSLESGGNTEAFFGQGTRLTVV.

The chain combines TRBV9 with TRBJ2-5; TRBD2 agrees at 7 bases. CDR3 size: 16 residues. Germline V CDR1 and CDR2: SGDLS, YYNGEE. Trimming cost V 0 bases and J 1 base; bases outside gene matches: 6. The DNA for the CDR3 is TGTGCCAGCAGCGTAGCTACAGCGGGGATCCAAGAGACCCAGTACTTC. This gives the protein CASSVATAGIQETQYF.

CDR3 residues: CAWSANTYEQYF. In nucleotides, the CDR3 is TGTGCCTGGAGTGCGAACACCTACGAGCAGTACTTC. The rearrangement uses TRBV30 and TRBJ2-7; unclear D gene. There are 12 residues in the CDR3. Germline V gene sequence: CDR1 GTSNPN, CDR2 SVGIG (reference sequence). Trimming removed 1 base at V and 2 bases at J, with 6 bases between. Full variable domain (outside the CDR3, taken from reference TRBV30 and TRBJ2-7): SQTIHQWPATLVQPVGSPLSLECTVEGTSNPNLYWYRQAAGRGLQLLFYSVGIGQISSEVPQNLSASRPQDRQFILSSKKLLLSDSGFYLCAWSANTYEQYFGPGTRLTVT.

The chain has TRBV4-2 and TRBJ2-4; the D gene is possibly TRBD2 (6 bases). Germline values: CDR1 LGHNA, CDR2 YNFKEQ. The CDR3 spans 13 residues. Trimming pared 2 bases from V and 5 bases from J, leaving 7 bases between. The CDR3 loop is CASSQTGENIQYF. The CDR3 DNA reads as TGTGCCAGCAGCCAAACGGGGGAAAACATTCAGTACTTC.

The chain uses TRBV2 and TRBJ2-7; 7 bases map to TRBD1. Germline loops: CDR1 SNHLY, CDR2 FYNNEI. V was pared by 6 bases and J by 4 bases, with 9 bases of the junction left unmatched. CDR3 length equals 14 residues. Here the CDR3 reads CASRGPGRGYEQYF. CDR3 bases: TGTGCCAGCAGGGGCCCGGGCAGGGGGTACGAGCAGTACTTC. The full variable domain, its missing parts supplied by reference TRBV2 and TRBJ2-7, is EPEVTQTPSHQVTQMGQEVILRCVPISNHLYFYWYRQILGQKVEFLVSFYNNEISEKSEIFDDQFSVERPDGSNFTLKIRSTKLEDSAMYFCASRGPGRGYEQYFGPGTRLTVT.

Turning to this clone: One end of the junction does not line up with germline, which may come from a read error. The chain carries TRBV7-7 and TRBJ2-1, with 7 bases lining up with TRBD1. This CDR3 region has 15 residues. The germline V gene encodes CDR1 SSHAT and CDR2 FNYEAQ (reference sequence). The CDR3 here is CASSLGTGSNNEQFF. Written as DNA, the CDR3 is TGTGCCAGCAGCTTAGGGACAGGCTCCAACAATGAGCAGTTCTTC.

The J gene is TRBJ1-3, the V gene TRBV6-4, with 8 bases lining up with TRBD1. V shed 3 bases and J 2 bases; nucleotides not matched to a gene: 3. The V gene's germline CDR1 is MRHNA and CDR2 SNTAGT. CDR3 length: 15 residues. The DNA for the CDR3 is TGTGCCAGCAGTGAGGAACAGGGGGCTGGAAACACCATATATTTT. The encoded protein is CASSEEQGAGNTIYF.

CDR3 amino acids: CASSFSDRSRGQPQHF. The CDR3 DNA reads TGTGCCAGCAGCTTTAGCGATCGGAGCCGCGGGCAGCCCCAGCATTTT. V usage is TRBV5-6 and J usage is TRBJ1-5; no firm D call. CDR3 length equals 16 residues. CDR1 is SGHDT, CDR2 YYEEEE, per germline. Trimming cost V 2 bases and J 7 bases, with 19 bases left between them.

The chain uses TRBV5-5 and TRBJ2-7; D gene uncertain. Germline CDR1 reads SGHKS; CDR2 reads YYEKEE (reference sequence). The germline V and J ends were trimmed by 6 bases and 2 bases, with 18 bases remaining between them. This CDR3 region has 15 residues. The CDR3 DNA reads as TGTGCCAGCATCCGATCCGCGAGGAATCCCTACGAGCAGTACTTC. Amino acid sequence: CASIRSARNPYEQYF. The variable domain in full, completed from reference TRBV5-5 and TRBJ2-7, reads DAGVTQSPTHLIKTRGQQVTLRCSPISGHKSVSWYQQVLGQGPQFIFQYYEKEERGRGNFPDRFSARQFPNYSSELNVNALLLGDSALYLCASIRSARNPYEQYFGPGTRLTVT.

J is TRBJ1-2 and V is TRBV19; TRBD1 might be the D (6 bases). The CDR3 runs 14 residues. The germline V gene encodes CDR1 LNHDA and CDR2 SQIVND (reference sequence). The V gene lost 7 bases and the J gene lost 4 bases, with 16 bases spanning the gap. The DNA of the CDR3 is TGTGCCAGTACCTCCTGGACAGTATTCTATGGCTACACCTTC. It encodes CASTSWTVFYGYTF.

This chain connects TRBV25-1 to TRBJ2-7, with D unresolved. Trimming took off 6 bases at V and 0 bases at J, with 3 bases between the two ends. Germline-derived CDR1 and CDR2 are MGHDK and SYGVNS. There are 11 residues in the CDR3. The CDR3 protein is CASSRSYEQYF. Written as DNA, the CDR3 is TGTGCCAGCAGCCGCTCCTACGAGCAGTACTTC.

The chain couples TRBV5-4 to TRBJ2-5; D remains unclear. The CDR3 is made up of 13 amino acids. The V end was cut by 0 bases, the J end by 3 bases, with 6 bases between. Germline V gene lookup returns CDR1 SGHNT and CDR2 YYREEE (reference sequence). The CDR3 region has the DNA TGTGCCAGCAGCTTGGTCGGAGAAGAGACCCAGTACTTC. Protein product: CASSLVGEETQYF.

The gene calls are TRBV5-5 and TRBJ2-1, with 14 positions matching TRBD2. Germline trimming cut 4 bases from V and 4 bases from J; bases unmatched to any gene: 10. Germline V gives CDR1 SGHKS, CDR2 YYEKEE (reference sequence). The CDR3 spans 18 residues. CDR3 nucleotide sequence: TGTGCCAGCAGCCTAGTGCCTGGGACTAGCGGGAGATACAATGAGCAGTTCTTC. Translation gives CASSLVPGTSGRYNEQFF.

The V call is TRBV7-2, the J call TRBJ2-7; tentative D call: TRBD1 (6 bases). Germline values: CDR1 SGHTA, CDR2 FQGNSA. The CDR3 runs 14 residues. The ends were cut back, 5 bases at V and 2 bases at J, with 13 bases in the middle. In DNA, the CDR3 is TGTGCCAGCAGCCCAGATTGGACAGCCTACGAGCAGTACTTC. Protein: CASSPDWTAYEQYF.

V usage is TRBV5-5 and J usage is TRBJ1-5, with D perhaps matching TRBD1 (5 bases). Germline loops: CDR1 SGHKS, CDR2 YYEKEE (reference sequence). The CDR3 covers 15 residues. Trimming stripped 4 bases from V and 6 bases from J, with 17 bases between. CDR3 protein: CASSPGAGDGQPQHF. The CDR3 DNA sequence: TGTGCCAGCAGCCCCGGGGCGGGGGATGGTCAGCCCCAGCATTTT.

This clone was recorded once. This sequence joins TRBV23-1 and TRBJ1-1; 10 nucleotides match TRBD1. TRBV23-1 is an open reading frame, and its role is uncertain. The CDR3 sequence is 17 residues long. V lost 0 bases to trimming and J lost 2 bases; unmatched junction nucleotides: 6. The CDR3 sequence is CASSQSDRGSYNTEAFF. Here the CDR3 DNA reads TGCGCCAGCAGTCAATCGGACAGGGGGAGTTATAACACTGAAGCTTTCTTT.

The chain joins TRBV5-6 to TRBJ2-5, with TRBD2 matching 7 bases. CDR3 length equals 15 residues. The germline V gene encodes CDR1 SGHDT and CDR2 YYEEEE. V trimming: 6 bases; J trimming: 3 bases; junction bases outside the gene matches: 11. CDR3 residues: CASIPIGAGEETQYF. CDR3 DNA: TGTGCCAGCATCCCAATTGGGGCGGGAGAAGAGACCCAGTACTTC.

The chain joins TRBV29-1 to TRBJ1-5, with D possibly TRBD1 on 5 matching bases. This CDR3 contains 14 residues. Looked up from germline, CDR1 is SQVTM and CDR2 is ANQGSEA. The V end lost 3 bases, the J end lost 0 bases, and 9 bases lay between the germline ends. The CDR3 region has the DNA TGCAGCGTTGATGGGGGGGGTAGCAATCAGCCCCAGCATTTT. Amino acid sequence: CSVDGGGSNQPQHF.

This clone has a single count. The genes are TRBV5-5 and TRBJ2-7, with 7 positions matching TRBD1. V was pared by 4 bases and J by 1 base, with 2 bases of the junction left unmatched. CDR1 SGHKS and CDR2 YYEKEE come from the germline V gene (reference sequence). This CDR3 comprises 13 residues. Here the CDR3 DNA reads TGTGCCAGCAGCGGGGACAGTTCCTACGAGCAGTACTTC. This codes for CASSGDSSYEQYF.

The chain is built from TRBV11-2 and TRBJ2-1; D possibly corresponds to TRBD1 (6 bases). Germline V lookup: CDR1 SGHAT, CDR2 FQNNGV. V was shortened by 1 base and J by 3 bases, with 13 bases between the two germline ends. This CDR3 has 16 amino acids. This chain's CDR3 is CASSLAPGVNYNEQFF. The CDR3 nucleotides read TGTGCCAGCAGCTTAGCTCCAGGGGTGAACTACAATGAGCAGTTCTTC.

The chain carries TRBV25-1 and TRBJ1-5; 8 nucleotides align to TRBD1. The CDR3 length is 14 residues. V shed 8 bases, J shed 6 bases, and the junction held 9 bases outside the gene matches. CDR1 and CDR2 from the germline V gene are MGHDK and SYGVNS. The CDR3: CASGGTGGFQPQHF. DNA of the CDR3: TGTGCCAGCGGAGGGACAGGCGGGTTTCAGCCCCAGCATTTT.

The sample holds one count of this clone. This sequence joins TRBV16 and TRBJ2-4; 8 bases map to TRBD2. The CDR3 contains 16 residues. The J segment lost 6 bases and the V segment lost 5 bases, leaving 12 bases of the junction unmatched. CDR1 is KGHSY, CDR2 FQNENV, per germline. The CDR3 sequence is CASSSAPVAGSNIQYF. CDR3 bases: TGTGCCAGCAGCAGCGCCCCGGTAGCGGGGTCAAACATTCAGTACTTC.